What follows are 17 T cell receptor beta chains derived from one specimen sequenced in a study of blood T cell repertoires in COVID-19. Repertoires were generated with immunoSEQ multiplex PCR, while TCRdb's copy carries only in-frame clones and drops some. This table holds around 220,000 clones, 90% found once. The source material was PBMCs or T cells enriched from blood (not recorded which). All receptors derive from a man younger than 45 who had been exposed to COVID-19.

The chain joins TRBV11-2 to TRBJ2-7, with a weak D call TRBD2 (6 bases). The CDR3 totals 11 residues. Germline V lookup: CDR1 SGHAT, CDR2 FQNNGV. V shed 9 bases and J shed 3 bases, with 9 bases lying between them. CDR3 coding DNA: TGTGCCAGGGGGGGAGACTACGAGCAGTACTTC. It is translated as CARGGDYEQYF.

J is TRBJ2-1 and V is TRBV6-2 or TRBV6-3, with 7 bases matching TRBD1. CDR3 length: 16 residues. Trimming took 2 bases from V and 4 from J; bases not matched to a gene: 8. Germline V CDR1 and CDR2: MNHEY, SVGEGT. CDR3 amino acids: CASSYVSGTAYNEQFF. The CDR3 DNA sequence: TGTGCCAGCAGTTACGTTTCCGGGACAGCGTACAATGAGCAGTTCTTC.

The chain carries TRBV29-1 and TRBJ2-1, with 13 bases aligning to TRBD2. J was trimmed by 2 bases and V by 4 bases; bases with no gene match: 5. The V gene's germline CDR1 is SQVTM and CDR2 ANQGSEA. This CDR3 region has 16 residues. DNA for the CDR3: TGCAGCGTTGGCCGGACTAGCGGGGGACCCTACAATGAGCAGTTCTTC. Amino acid sequence: CSVGRTSGGPYNEQFF.

This rearrangement joins TRBV4-3 to TRBJ2-2, with D possibly matching TRBD1 (6 bases). Trimming removed 5 bases from V and 7 bases from J, with 14 bases in between. Germline V gene data show CDR1 as LGHNA and CDR2 as YSLEER. The CDR3 totals 14 residues. The CDR3 nucleotides are TGCGCCAGCAGCAGTGGGGACATCATCGGGGAGCTGTTTTTT. This gives the protein CASSSGDIIGELFF.

The rearrangement uses TRBV3-1 (or the pseudogene TRBV3-2) and TRBJ2-5; TRBD2 matches at 8 bases. Germline V gene data show CDR1 as LGHDT and CDR2 as YNNKEL (reference sequence). The ends lost 0 bases at V and 2 bases at J; junction bases unmatched: 11. The CDR3 sequence is 18 residues long. The CDR3, as DNA: TGTGCCAGCAGCCAAGAAGGTCTAGCGGGTAACCTACAAGAGACCCAGTACTTC. Its protein product is CASSQEGLAGNLQETQYF.

The chain recombines TRBV5-5 with TRBJ2-5, with 7 bases matching TRBD2. V shed 3 bases, J shed 5 bases, and the junction held 13 bases outside the gene matches. The CDR3 covers 16 residues. The germline V gene encodes CDR1 SGHKS and CDR2 YYEKEE (reference sequence). Here the CDR3 reads CASSSVVGTTGETQYF. The CDR3 DNA reads TGTGCCAGCAGCTCTGTCGTCGGGACTACGGGTGAGACCCAGTACTTC.

This chain uses TRBV10-3 with TRBJ1-6, with unresolved D. The V end lost 8 bases, the J end lost 10 bases, and 12 bases lay between the germline ends. Per the germline V gene, CDR1 is ENHRY and CDR2 is SYGVKD. This CDR3 is 12 amino acids long. CDR3 sequence: CAIREGESPLHF. CDR3 DNA: TGTGCCATCCGAGAGGGCGAATCACCCCTCCACTTT.

The rearrangement joins TRBV2 to TRBJ2-2; no clear D gene. Per the germline V gene, CDR1 is SNHLY and CDR2 is FYNNEI. Trimming shortened V by 7 bases and J by 7 bases, and 16 bases separated the two germline ends. CDR3 length equals 14 residues. This chain's CDR3 is CASNWVVGDGELFF. The CDR3 DNA reads TGTGCCAGCAATTGGGTGGTAGGAGACGGGGAGCTGTTTTTT.

This chain joins TRBV12-3 or TRBV12-4 and TRBJ1-2; D gene ambiguous. There are 13 residues in the CDR3. V was pared by 2 bases and J by 6 bases, with 10 bases between. Here the CDR3 DNA reads TGTGCCAGCAGTTTAAAGTTAGCCCATGGCTACACCTTC. Its protein product is CASSLKLAHGYTF.

The CDR3 nucleotides are TGCGCCAGCAGCCTTTCCTCGGACAGGGAGTATAATTCACCCCTCCACTTT. Its protein product is CASSLSSDREYNSPLHF. The chain recombines TRBV4-1 with TRBJ1-6; 8 bases fit TRBD1. There are 17 residues in the CDR3. With 4 bases clipped from V and 4 bases from J, the junction kept 9 bases outside the gene matches. CDR1 and CDR2 (germline): MGHRA, YSYEKL.

The J gene is TRBJ1-1, the V gene TRBV30; D uncertain. This CDR3 has 12 amino acids. Germline V CDR1 and CDR2: GTSNPN, SVGIG (reference sequence). V lost 3 bases and J 11 bases, leaving 16 bases between the germline ends. The CDR3 is CAWREPGYMAFF. The CDR3 DNA follows: TGTGCCTGGAGGGAACCGGGGTATATGGCTTTCTTT.

V usage is TRBV15 and J usage is TRBJ2-7, with TRBD2 matching over 8 bases. In germline, CDR1 is LNHNV, CDR2 YYDKDF (reference sequence). V lost 0 bases and J lost 3; bases outside the gene matches: 10. The CDR3 contains 17 residues. CDR3 in amino acids: CATSREASGLVSYEQYF. The CDR3 coding sequence is TGTGCCACCAGCAGAGAAGCGTCGGGACTAGTCAGCTACGAGCAGTACTTC. The full variable domain, in which reference TRBV15 and TRBJ2-7 provide the parts outside the CDR3, is DAMVIQNPRYQVTQFGKPVTLSCSQTLNHNVMYWYQQKSSQAPKLLFHYYDKDFNNEADTPDNFQSRRPNTSFCFLDIRSPGLGDTAMYLCATSREASGLVSYEQYFGPGTRLTVT.

V and J are TRBV7-6 and TRBJ2-1; TRBD2 agrees at 7 bases. The J segment lost 0 bases and the V segment lost 5 bases, leaving 10 bases of the junction unmatched. Germline CDR1 reads SGHVS; CDR2 reads FNYEAQ. The CDR3 is made up of 17 amino acids. The CDR3 DNA reads as TGTGCCAGCAGCCCGGGAGGAGGGAAAAGCTCCTACAATGAGCAGTTCTTC. Its translation: CASSPGGGKSSYNEQFF.

The chain joins TRBV5-6 to TRBJ1-1, with D tentatively TRBD1 (5 bases). This CDR3 is built from 15 residues. Germline V gives CDR1 SGHDT, CDR2 YYEEEE. The V gene lost 0 bases and the J gene lost 5 bases, with 14 bases spanning the gap. Here the CDR3 reads CASSLASGLGTEAFF. For the CDR3, the DNA is TGTGCCAGCAGCTTGGCATCAGGGCTTGGAACTGAAGCTTTCTTT.

The chain links TRBV11-2 to TRBJ1-1, with 8 nucleotides matching TRBD1. The CDR3 has 17 residues. Trimming at V came to 2 bases and at J to 7 bases, leaving 15 bases not matched to a gene. Per the germline V gene, CDR1 is SGHAT and CDR2 is FQNNGV. CDR3 residues: CASSLYPKNGQGDEAFF. The DNA for the CDR3 is TGTGCCAGCAGCTTATATCCGAAAAACGGACAGGGAGATGAAGCTTTCTTT.

J is TRBJ2-1 and V is TRBV19; TRBD2 matches 12 bases. The CDR3 consists of 16 residues. With 5 bases clipped from V and 7 bases from J, the junction kept 9 bases outside the gene matches. Germline V gene lookup returns CDR1 LNHDA and CDR2 SQIVND (reference sequence). In DNA form, the CDR3 reads TGTGCCAGTAGTCTGACTAGCGGGGGTGTGGGGAATGAGCAGTTCTTC. Its translation: CASSLTSGGVGNEQFF.

This clone was detected once. This sample includes further DNA sequences coding for the same CDR3. This chain joins TRBV18 and TRBJ1-1, with a possible D match to TRBD1 (6 bases). The CDR3 totals 13 residues. Germline V gives CDR1 KGHSH, CDR2 LQKENI. The V and J ends lost 5 bases and 0 bases respectively, with 7 bases between them. DNA of the CDR3: TGTGCCAGCTCAGACAGGCTGAACACTGAAGCTTTCTTT. It specifies CASSDRLNTEAFF.